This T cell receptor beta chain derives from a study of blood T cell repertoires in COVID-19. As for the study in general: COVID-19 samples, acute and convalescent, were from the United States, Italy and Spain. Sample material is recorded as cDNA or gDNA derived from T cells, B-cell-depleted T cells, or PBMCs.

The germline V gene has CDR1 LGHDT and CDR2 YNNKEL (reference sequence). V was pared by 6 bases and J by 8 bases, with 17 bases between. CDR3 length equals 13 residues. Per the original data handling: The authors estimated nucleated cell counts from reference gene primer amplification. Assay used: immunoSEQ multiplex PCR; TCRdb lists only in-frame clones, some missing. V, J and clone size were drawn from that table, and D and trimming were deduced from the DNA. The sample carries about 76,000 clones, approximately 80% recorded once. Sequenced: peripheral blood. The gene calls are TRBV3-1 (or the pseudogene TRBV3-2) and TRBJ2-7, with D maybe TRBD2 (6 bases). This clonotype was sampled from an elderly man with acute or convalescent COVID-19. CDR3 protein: CASRKTPGEKQYF. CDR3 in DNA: TGTGCCAGCAGAAAAACGCCGGGGGAGAAGCAGTACTTC.